This T cell receptor (beta chain) appears in the sequencing data of a study of early T cells in non-severe SARS-CoV-2 infection. Notes on the study in general: Clonotype matching in VDJdb favored anti-spike CD8 responses and did not capture private and CD4 specificities.

CDR1 and CDR2 (germline): WSHSY, SAAADI. Trimming removed 2 bases at V and 6 bases at J, with 6 bases between. The CDR3 is made up of 12 amino acids. MiXCR was run by TCRdb on the 5' RACE reads, yielding one entry per CDR3 protein. This table has under 85,000 distinct CDR3 sequences, 10% to 15% appearing once. This clonotype has a handful of counts. What it binds is unknown. The clonotype comes from an adult who was a healthcare worker with PCR-confirmed SARS-CoV-2 infection or an uninfected control (not recorded which). The sequencing sample was made of whole blood. The chain joins TRBV10-2 to TRBJ2-3; D is unclear. CDR3 sequence reads: CASSELLDTQYF. The CDR3 DNA reads as TGCGCCAGCAGTGAGCTACTGGATACGCAGTATTTT.